The next 30 T cell receptor beta chains were all read from a single sample in a study of T cell responses to AZD1222 COVID-19 vaccine. Repertoires were generated with immunoSEQ multiplex PCR, while TCRdb's copy carries only in-frame clones and drops some. Among about 160,000 clones listed, around 94% were seen once. Material: peripheral blood, obtained 28 days after the second AZD1222 dose. These receptor sequences come from an adult who received the AZD1222 COVID-19 vaccine.

This chain joins TRBV7-9 and TRBJ2-5; TRBD1 agrees at 9 bases. Unmatched junction bases numbered 5, after V lost 5 bases and J lost 1 base. Germline CDR1 reads SEHNR; CDR2 reads FQNEAQ (reference sequence). This CDR3 is 15 amino acids long. The DNA of the CDR3 is TGTGCCAGCAGCGCGTTACAGGGGGCCCAAGAGACCCAGTACTTC. Translated: CASSALQGAQETQYF.

This rearrangement joins TRBV30 to TRBJ1-1; 7 positions agree with TRBD1. With V trimmed by 3 bases and J by 3 bases, 4 bases remained unmatched. Germline V lookup: CDR1 GTSNPN, CDR2 SVGIG (reference sequence). The CDR3 has 13 amino acids. For the CDR3, the DNA is TGTGCCTGGAGGGTACAGGGGTACACTGAAGCTTTCTTT. It codes for CAWRVQGYTEAFF.

The chain couples TRBV18 to TRBJ2-2, with 8 bases lining up with TRBD1. Germline trimming cut 0 bases from V and 3 bases from J; bases unmatched to any gene: 3. There are 16 residues in the CDR3. The V gene's germline CDR1 is KGHSH and CDR2 LQKENI. CDR3 in amino acids: CASSPPTGADTGELFF. Written as DNA, the CDR3 is TGTGCCAGCTCACCACCGACAGGGGCGGACACCGGGGAGCTGTTTTTT.

V usage is TRBV5-5 and J usage is TRBJ1-2, with 9 positions matching TRBD1. The germline V gene encodes CDR1 SGHKS and CDR2 YYEKEE (reference sequence). J was trimmed by 3 bases and V by 4 bases; bases with no gene match: 7. This CDR3 spans 15 amino acids. The CDR3: CASSLQDRGDYGYTF. The CDR3 DNA follows: TGTGCCAGCAGCCTTCAAGACAGGGGGGACTATGGCTACACCTTC.

The CDR3 region is CAWSRPGLAGINEQFF. Here the CDR3 DNA reads TGTGCCTGGAGCCGACCGGGACTAGCGGGAATCAATGAGCAGTTCTTC. This sequence joins TRBV30 and TRBJ2-1; 13 bases map to TRBD2. The germline CDR1 and CDR2 sequences are GTSNPN and SVGIG (reference sequence). Unmatched junction bases numbered 8, after V lost 3 bases and J lost 6 bases. This CDR3 is built from 16 residues. Filled out from reference TRBV30 and TRBJ2-1, the complete variable domain reads SQTIHQWPATLVQPVGSPLSLECTVEGTSNPNLYWYRQAAGRGLQLLFYSVGIGQISSEVPQNLSASRPQDRQFILSSKKLLLSDSGFYLCAWSRPGLAGINEQFFGPGTRLTVL.

The chain recombines TRBV2 with TRBJ2-2, with TRBD2 identical over 7 bases. V shed 4 bases, J shed 2 bases, and the junction held 4 bases outside the gene matches. Germline CDR1 SNHLY, CDR2 FYNNEI. This CDR3 comprises 15 residues. The CDR3 bases are TGTGCCAGCAGTGGGGAGGGAGGAAACACCGGGGAGCTGTTTTTT. This encodes CASSGEGGNTGELFF.

This clone appeared a single time. The J gene is TRBJ2-1, the V gene TRBV10-3, with 10 positions matching TRBD2. The length of the CDR3 is 20 residues. V dropped 2 bases and J dropped 0; count of bases not matched to a gene: 13. CDR1 is ENHRY, CDR2 SYGVKD, per germline. CDR3: CAISEPAGGPDPSSYNEQFF. Here the CDR3 DNA reads TGTGCCATCAGTGAGCCAGCGGGAGGGCCAGATCCGAGCTCCTACAATGAGCAGTTCTTC.

The V call is TRBV15, the J call TRBJ2-7; either TRBD1 or TRBD2 may fit D (5 bases each). This CDR3 is built from 14 residues. V was clipped by 6 bases and J by 4 bases, with 16 bases between them. Germline CDR1 is LNHNV and CDR2 is YYDKDF (reference sequence). CDR3 region: CATSSPRGFYEQYF. CDR3 coding DNA: TGTGCCACCAGTTCACCGAGGGGTTTTTACGAGCAGTACTTC. The whole variable domain, remainder taken from reference TRBV15 and TRBJ2-7, is DAMVIQNPRYQVTQFGKPVTLSCSQTLNHNVMYWYQQKSSQAPKLLFHYYDKDFNNEADTPDNFQSRRPNTSFCFLDIRSPGLGDTAMYLCATSSPRGFYEQYFGPGTRLTVT.

The V call is TRBV18, the J call TRBJ2-7; D possibly corresponds to TRBD2 (6 bases). The CDR3 spans 16 residues. Trimming took off 3 bases at V and 6 bases at J, with 21 bases between the two ends. Germline V gene sequence: CDR1 KGHSH, CDR2 LQKENI. CDR3 sequence reads: CASSPFTTDYVSEQYF. The CDR3 bases are TGTGCCAGCTCACCTTTCACCACGGACTACGTGAGCGAGCAGTACTTC.

This rearrangement joins TRBV7-9 to TRBJ2-7, with D perhaps TRBD2 (5 bases). Trimming cost V 5 bases and J 2 bases, with 16 bases left between them. This CDR3 contains 15 residues. Looked up from germline, CDR1 is SEHNR and CDR2 is FQNEAQ (reference sequence). The CDR3 nucleotides are TGTGCCAGCAGCCCAGCCAGCGAGAGGGCCTACGAGCAGTACTTC. It yields the protein CASSPASERAYEQYF.

The CDR3 coding sequence is TGTGCCAGCAGCTACGACAGGGGGGAGCGGGAGACCCAGTACTTC. This codes for CASSYDRGERETQYF. The V call is TRBV5-6, the J call TRBJ2-5, with 9 bases identical to TRBD1. The V gene's germline CDR1 is SGHDT and CDR2 YYEEEE. The CDR3 totals 15 residues. V lost 3 bases, J lost 5 bases, and 8 bases stayed unmatched. Based on the CDR3 plus reference TRBV5-6 and TRBJ2-5, the full variable domain is DAGVTQSPTHLIKTRGQQVTLRCSPKSGHDTVSWYQQALGQGPQFIFQYYEEEERQRGNFPDRFSGHQFPNYSSELNVNALLLGDSALYLCASSYDRGERETQYFGPGTRLLVL.

The V call is TRBV30, the J call TRBJ1-2; D not resolved. CDR3 size: 13 residues. V gave up 3 bases and J gave up 4 bases, with 12 bases separating them. The germline V gene encodes CDR1 GTSNPN and CDR2 SVGIG (reference sequence). CDR3 protein: CAWRPPWGYGYTF. For the CDR3, the DNA is TGTGCCTGGAGACCACCTTGGGGCTATGGCTACACCTTC.

The sample holds one count of this clone. V and J are TRBV4-2 and TRBJ1-2; 9 bases align to TRBD1. The CDR3 contains 15 residues. CDR1 LGHNA and CDR2 YNFKEQ come from the germline V gene. V shed 0 bases and J 8 bases; nucleotides not matched to a gene: 7. The CDR3: CASSQETTGGSGYTF. The CDR3 region has the DNA TGTGCCAGCAGCCAAGAGACGACAGGGGGAAGCGGCTACACCTTC.

The chain couples TRBV10-3 to TRBJ2-7; 9 positions match TRBD2. After removal of 1 base from V and 0 bases from J, the junction contained 4 bases not matched to a gene. The germline V gene encodes CDR1 ENHRY and CDR2 SYGVKD. The length of the CDR3 is 16 residues. CDR3: CAISEWGSGSSYEQYF. The CDR3 region has the DNA TGTGCCATCAGTGAGTGGGGTAGCGGGAGCTCCTACGAGCAGTACTTC.

The CDR3 reads CASSYWDRGIEGYTF. The CDR3 coding sequence is TGCGCCAGCAGCTACTGGGACAGGGGGATTGAAGGCTACACCTTC. This sequence joins TRBV5-1 and TRBJ1-2, with TRBD1 matching 11 bases. The CDR3 sequence is 15 residues long. The V segment lost 3 bases and the J segment 8 bases; nucleotides outside the gene matches: 9. Germline lookup yields CDR1 SGHRS and CDR2 YFSETQ.

The rearrangement joins TRBV6-7 to TRBJ1-4; D unclear. TRBV6-7 is sorted into the ORF group, with uncertain function. The CDR3 sequence is 14 residues long. V gave up 7 bases and J gave up 1 base, with 10 bases separating them. The CDR3 DNA reads TGTGCCAGCACCCGCGCAGAAACTAATGAAAAACTGTTTTTT. Encoded protein: CASTRAETNEKLFF.

The rearrangement links TRBV18 to TRBJ2-7; 9 bases line up with TRBD2. J gave up 6 bases and V 3 bases, and 6 bases lay outside the gene matches. Germline-derived CDR1 and CDR2 are KGHSH and LQKENI. The CDR3 sequence is 14 residues long. The CDR3 nucleotides read TGTGCCAGCTCACCCTTGCGGGAGGGGAGCGAGCAGTACTTC. It codes for CASSPLREGSEQYF.

The chain joins TRBV19 to TRBJ2-7; D is unclear. Germline V CDR1 and CDR2: LNHDA, SQIVND (reference sequence). The CDR3 runs 12 residues. V lost 10 bases to trimming and J lost 2 bases, with 12 bases between them. The CDR3, as DNA: TGTGCCACCACCAGCGAGGCCTACGAGCAGTACTTC. This translates into CATTSEAYEQYF.

The CDR3 is CASSPGTGGTGELFF. CDR3 bases: TGCGCCAGCAGCCCAGGGACAGGGGGAACCGGGGAGCTGTTTTTT. This chain joins TRBV5-1 and TRBJ2-2, with 11 bases aligning to TRBD1. The CDR3 is made up of 15 amino acids. Germline CDR1 SGHRS, CDR2 YFSETQ. V was pared by 4 bases and J by 5 bases, with 4 bases of the junction left unmatched.

V and J are TRBV6-5 and TRBJ1-1; D remains ambiguous. The CDR3 contains 13 residues. The germline gives CDR1 MNHEY, CDR2 SVGAGI. Trimming pared 2 bases from V and 2 bases from J, leaving 6 bases between. CDR3 nucleotide sequence: TGTGCCAGCAGTTACGGGGATAACACTGAAGCTTTCTTT. This codes for CASSYGDNTEAFF.

This chain links TRBV5-1 with TRBJ2-7; tentatively, D is TRBD2 (5 bases). Trimming shortened V by 0 bases and J by 4 bases, and 17 bases separated the two germline ends. In germline, CDR1 is SGHRS, CDR2 YFSETQ. This CDR3 has 16 amino acids. Here the CDR3 DNA reads TGCGCCAGCAGCTTGGCCGAAGCGGACCGTTCGTACGAGCAGTACTTC. This gives the protein CASSLAEADRSYEQYF. Filled out from reference TRBV5-1 and TRBJ2-7, the complete variable domain reads KAGVTQTPRYLIKTRGQQVTLSCSPISGHRSVSWYQQTPGQGLQFLFEYFSETQRNKGNFPGRFSGRQFSNSRSEMNVSTLELGDSALYLCASSLAEADRSYEQYFGPGTRLTVT.

This chain joins TRBV30 and TRBJ2-1; the match to TRBD2 covers 8 bases. Unmatched junction bases numbered 7, after V lost 2 bases and J lost 13 bases. The germline V gene encodes CDR1 GTSNPN and CDR2 SVGIG (reference sequence). This CDR3 has 12 amino acids. CDR3 region: CAWSTSGRPQFF. CDR3 DNA sequence: TGTGCCTGGAGTACTAGCGGCCGACCTCAGTTCTTC.

This chain connects TRBV4-3 to TRBJ2-3, with TRBD2 identical over 16 bases. This CDR3 has 19 amino acids. Germline CDR1 reads LGHNA; CDR2 reads YSLEER. J lost 6 bases, V lost 0 bases, and 9 bases had no gene match. In DNA, the CDR3 is TGCGCCAGCAGCCAAGAAGGGTCCGGGACTAGCGGGAGGGACGATACGCAGTATTTT. This translates into CASSQEGSGTSGRDDTQYF.

The V call is TRBV28, the J call TRBJ2-7, with a weak D call TRBD2 (6 bases). V was shortened by 3 bases and J by 6 bases, with 18 bases between the two germline ends. Germline assignment: CDR1 MDHEN and CDR2 SYDVKM. This CDR3 is 15 amino acids long. The CDR3: CASSLGRETFSEQYF. The CDR3 coding sequence is TGTGCCAGCAGTTTGGGCCGGGAGACGTTTAGCGAGCAGTACTTC. Drawing the rest from reference TRBV28 and TRBJ2-7, the complete variable domain is DVKVTQSSRYLVKRTGEKVFLECVQDMDHENMFWYRQDPGLGLRLIYFSYDVKMKEKGDIPEGYSVSREKKERFSLILESASTNQTSMYLCASSLGRETFSEQYFGPGTRLTVT.

The rearrangement joins TRBV6-5 to TRBJ1-2; weak D call: TRBD1 (6 bases). V shed 7 bases and J shed 8 bases, with 20 bases lying between them. This CDR3 contains 14 residues. Germline-derived CDR1 and CDR2 are MNHEY and SVGAGI. CDR3 coding DNA: TGTGCCAGCACCCGGACAGACTATGGTTCGGGCTACACCTTC. It yields the protein CASTRTDYGSGYTF.

This sequence joins TRBV7-2 and TRBJ2-1; 10 bases are a match to TRBD2. Looked up from germline, CDR1 is SGHTA and CDR2 is FQGNSA. J was trimmed by 10 bases and V by 7 bases; bases with no gene match: 16. The CDR3 totals 16 residues. Here the CDR3 reads CASNAQPGLASGEQFF. The CDR3, as DNA: TGTGCCAGCAACGCTCAACCGGGACTAGCGTCCGGGGAGCAGTTCTTC.

The chain employs TRBV15 and TRBJ1-5; tentatively, D is TRBD1 (6 bases). Germline-derived CDR1 and CDR2 are LNHNV and YYDKDF (reference sequence). The CDR3 extends over 15 amino acids. Trimming stripped 2 bases from V and 5 bases from J, with 13 bases between. CDR3 in amino acids: CATSRNTGWDQPQHF. DNA for the CDR3: TGTGCCACCAGCAGAAATACAGGGTGGGATCAGCCCCAGCATTTT.

The J gene is TRBJ1-5, the V gene TRBV9; no clear D. This CDR3 is built from 20 residues. V lost 4 bases and J lost 2, with 28 bases in between. The germline V gene has CDR1 SGDLS and CDR2 YYNGEE. The DNA of the CDR3 is TGTGCCAGCAGCCGTGCCCTGGCCCACAGACCATTTGTCGGCAATCAGCCCCAGCATTTT. Protein: CASSRALAHRPFVGNQPQHF.

The chain carries TRBV6-5 and TRBJ1-2; D gene unclear. CDR3 length: 14 residues. Germline V gives CDR1 MNHEY, CDR2 SVGAGI. Trimming cost V 2 bases and J 6 bases, with 13 bases left between them. DNA for the CDR3: TGTGCCAGCAGTTACGATTTCACGAGCGATGGCTACACCTTC. It translates to CASSYDFTSDGYTF.

This clone was observed a single time. The rearrangement links TRBV18 to TRBJ2-5; no reliable D call. The CDR3 is 15 amino acids. From germline, CDR1 is KGHSH and CDR2 LQKENI. Trimming took off 2 bases at V and 5 bases at J, with 15 bases between the two ends. The CDR3 DNA sequence: TGTGCCAGCTCACCAAGGAGTCAGGCCGGGGAGACCCAGTACTTC. Amino acids: CASSPRSQAGETQYF.